In its sample, the clone carrying this TCR beta chain was seen a few times. The V and J ends lost 3 bases and 3 bases, in that order; junction bases with no gene match: 4. CDR1 and CDR2 (germline): SGHAT, FQNNGV. The CDR3 totals 14 residues. The entry originates in a study of blood T cell repertoires in COVID-19. How the authors handled the data: Scientists estimated how many nucleated cells there were by amplifying reference gene primers. TCRdb keeps only in-frame clones here, not all; method: immunoSEQ multiplex PCR. V and J calls and clone size are given by that table; D and trimming were obtained from the DNA. Among 300,000 to 450,000 clones, 85% were seen once, and the ten largest hold 3.5% to 4%.

Sequencing used peripheral blood. V gene TRBV11-2 combines with J gene TRBJ2-5; 7 nucleotides agree with TRBD2. This clonotype was obtained from a woman aged 18-29 years with acute or convalescent COVID-19. The CDR3 nucleotides are TGTGCCAGCAGCTTTGGTCTAGCGGAAGAGACCCAGTACTTC. Amino acid sequence: CASSFGLAEETQYF.